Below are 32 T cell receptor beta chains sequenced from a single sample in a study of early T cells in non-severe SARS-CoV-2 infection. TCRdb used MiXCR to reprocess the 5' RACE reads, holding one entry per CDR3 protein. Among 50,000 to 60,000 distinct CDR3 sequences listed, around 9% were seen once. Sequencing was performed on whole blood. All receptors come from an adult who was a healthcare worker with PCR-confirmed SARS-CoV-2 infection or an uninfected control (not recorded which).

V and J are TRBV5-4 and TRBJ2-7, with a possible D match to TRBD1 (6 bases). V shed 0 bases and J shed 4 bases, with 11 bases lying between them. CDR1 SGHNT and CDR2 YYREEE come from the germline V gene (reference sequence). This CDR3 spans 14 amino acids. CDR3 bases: TGTGCCAGCAGCTTGGGGGCAGGACAGTACGAGCAGTACTTC. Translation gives CASSLGAGQYEQYF.

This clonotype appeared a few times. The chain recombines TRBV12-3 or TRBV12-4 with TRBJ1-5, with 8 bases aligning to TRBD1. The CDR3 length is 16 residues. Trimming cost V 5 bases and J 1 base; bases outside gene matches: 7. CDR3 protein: CASSPTTGASNQPQHF. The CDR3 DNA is TGTGCCAGCAGTCCCACGACAGGGGCGAGCAATCAGCCCCAGCATTTT.

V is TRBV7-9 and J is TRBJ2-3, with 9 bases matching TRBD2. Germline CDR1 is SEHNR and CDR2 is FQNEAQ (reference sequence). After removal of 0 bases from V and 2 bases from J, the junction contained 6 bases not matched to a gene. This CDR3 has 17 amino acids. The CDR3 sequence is CASSLALLAGPTDTQYF. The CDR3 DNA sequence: TGTGCCAGCAGCTTAGCTTTGCTAGCGGGGCCCACAGATACGCAGTATTTT. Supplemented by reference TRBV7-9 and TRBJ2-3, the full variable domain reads DTGVSQNPRHKITKRGQNVTFRCDPISEHNRLYWYRQTLGQGPEFLTYFQNEAQLEKSRLLSDRFSAERPKGSFSTLEIQRTEQGDSAMYLCASSLALLAGPTDTQYFGPGTRLTVL.

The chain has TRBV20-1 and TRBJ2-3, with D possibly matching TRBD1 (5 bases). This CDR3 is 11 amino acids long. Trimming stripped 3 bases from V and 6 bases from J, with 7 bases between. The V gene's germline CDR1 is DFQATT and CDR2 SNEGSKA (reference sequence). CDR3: CSARGPDTQYF. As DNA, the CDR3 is TGCAGTGCTAGGGGGCCGGATACGCAGTATTTT.

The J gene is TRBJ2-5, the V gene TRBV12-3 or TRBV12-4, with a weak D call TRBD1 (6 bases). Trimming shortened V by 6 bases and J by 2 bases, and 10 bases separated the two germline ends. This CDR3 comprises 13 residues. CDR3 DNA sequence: TGTGCCAGCAGAATGGACAGTCAAGAGACCCAGTACTTC. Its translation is CASRMDSQETQYF.

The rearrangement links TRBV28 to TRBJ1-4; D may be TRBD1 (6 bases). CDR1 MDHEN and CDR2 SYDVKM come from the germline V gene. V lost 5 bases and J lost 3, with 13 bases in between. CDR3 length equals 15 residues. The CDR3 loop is CASSPTGIANEKLFF. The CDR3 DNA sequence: TGTGCCAGCAGTCCCACAGGGATCGCTAATGAAAAACTGTTTTTT.

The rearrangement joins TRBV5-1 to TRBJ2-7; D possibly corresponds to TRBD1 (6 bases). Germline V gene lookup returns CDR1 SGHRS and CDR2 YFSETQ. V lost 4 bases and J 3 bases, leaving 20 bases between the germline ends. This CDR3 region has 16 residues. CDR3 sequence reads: CASSQNSGTFGYEQYF. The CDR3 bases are TGCGCCAGCAGCCAGAATTCCGGGACATTTGGCTACGAGCAGTACTTC.

The CDR3: CASRGTGTYNEQFF. CDR3 DNA sequence: TGTGCCAGTAGAGGGACAGGGACCTACAATGAGCAGTTCTTC. The rearrangement joins TRBV19 to TRBJ2-1; 9 bases agree with TRBD1. CDR3 length: 14 amino acids. J was trimmed by 2 bases and V by 6 bases; bases with no gene match: 2. The germline V gene has CDR1 LNHDA and CDR2 SQIVND (reference sequence). The entire variable domain, with the rest obtained from reference TRBV19 and TRBJ2-1, is as follows: DGGITQSPKYLFRKEGQNVTLSCEQNLNHDAMYWYRQDPGQGLRLIYYSQIVNDFQKGDIAEGYSVSREKKESFPLTVTSAQKNPTAFYLCASRGTGTYNEQFFGPGTRLTVL.

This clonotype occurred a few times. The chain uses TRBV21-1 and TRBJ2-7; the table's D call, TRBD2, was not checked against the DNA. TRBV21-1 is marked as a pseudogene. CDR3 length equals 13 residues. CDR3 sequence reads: CASSKGVRSEQYF. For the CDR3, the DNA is TGTGCCAGCAGCAAAGGAGTCCGAAGCGAGCAGTACTTC.

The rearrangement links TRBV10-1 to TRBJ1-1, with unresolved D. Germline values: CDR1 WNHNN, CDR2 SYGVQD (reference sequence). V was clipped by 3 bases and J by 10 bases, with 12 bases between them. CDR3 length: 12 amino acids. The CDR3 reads CASSEGRDGAFF. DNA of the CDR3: TGCGCCAGCAGTGAAGGACGTGATGGAGCTTTCTTT.

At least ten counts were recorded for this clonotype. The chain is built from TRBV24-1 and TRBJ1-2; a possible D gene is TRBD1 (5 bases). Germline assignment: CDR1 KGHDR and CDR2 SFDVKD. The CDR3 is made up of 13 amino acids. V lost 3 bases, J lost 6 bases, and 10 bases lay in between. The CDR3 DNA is TGTGCCACCAGTGATCTACAGGAGCATGGCTACACCTTC. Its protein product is CATSDLQEHGYTF.

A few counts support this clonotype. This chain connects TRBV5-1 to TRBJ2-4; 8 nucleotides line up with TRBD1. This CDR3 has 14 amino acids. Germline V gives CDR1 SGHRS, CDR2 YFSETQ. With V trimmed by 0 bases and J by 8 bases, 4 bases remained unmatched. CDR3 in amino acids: CASSLAQGQDIQYF. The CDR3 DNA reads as TGCGCCAGCAGCTTGGCCCAGGGACAGGACATTCAGTACTTC.

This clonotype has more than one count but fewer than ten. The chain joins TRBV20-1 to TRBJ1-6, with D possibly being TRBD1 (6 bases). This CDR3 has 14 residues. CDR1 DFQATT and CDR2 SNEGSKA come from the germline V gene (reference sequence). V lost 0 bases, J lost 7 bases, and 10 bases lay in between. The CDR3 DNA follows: TGCAGTGCTAGAGATCCTCAGGGGAATTCACCCCTCCACTTT. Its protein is CSARDPQGNSPLHF.

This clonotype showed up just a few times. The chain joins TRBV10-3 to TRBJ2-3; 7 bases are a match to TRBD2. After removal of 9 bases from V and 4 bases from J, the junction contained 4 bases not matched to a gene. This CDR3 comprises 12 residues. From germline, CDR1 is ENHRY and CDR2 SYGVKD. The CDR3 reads CAMGGRSDTQYF. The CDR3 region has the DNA TGTGCCATGGGAGGGAGATCAGATACGCAGTATTTT.

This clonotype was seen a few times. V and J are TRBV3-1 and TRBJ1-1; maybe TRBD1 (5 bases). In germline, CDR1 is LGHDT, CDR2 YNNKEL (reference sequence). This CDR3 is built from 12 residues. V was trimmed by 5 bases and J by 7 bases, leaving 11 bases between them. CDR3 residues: CASSGGGGEAFF. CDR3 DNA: TGTGCCAGCAGCGGCGGGGGAGGTGAAGCTTTCTTT.

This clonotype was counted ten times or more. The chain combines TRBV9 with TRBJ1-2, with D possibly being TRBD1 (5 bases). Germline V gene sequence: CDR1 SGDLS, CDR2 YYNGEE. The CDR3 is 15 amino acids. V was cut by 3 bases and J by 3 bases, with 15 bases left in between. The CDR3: CASSASSDSYYGYTF. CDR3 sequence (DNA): TGTGCCAGCAGCGCGTCGAGCGACAGCTACTATGGCTACACCTTC.

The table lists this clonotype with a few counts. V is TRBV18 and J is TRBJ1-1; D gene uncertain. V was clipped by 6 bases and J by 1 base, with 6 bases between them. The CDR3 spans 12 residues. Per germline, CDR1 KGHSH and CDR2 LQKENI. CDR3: CASSSSNTEAFF. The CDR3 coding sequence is TGTGCCAGCTCTTCATCGAACACTGAAGCTTTCTTT.

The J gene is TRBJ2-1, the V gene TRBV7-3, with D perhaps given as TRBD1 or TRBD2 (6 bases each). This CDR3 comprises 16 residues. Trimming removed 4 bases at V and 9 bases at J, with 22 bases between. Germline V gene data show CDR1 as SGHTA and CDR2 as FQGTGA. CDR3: CASSSFGGGSPGEQFF. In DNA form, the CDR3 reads TGTGCCAGCAGCTCATTTGGAGGGGGGTCTCCCGGTGAGCAGTTCTTC.

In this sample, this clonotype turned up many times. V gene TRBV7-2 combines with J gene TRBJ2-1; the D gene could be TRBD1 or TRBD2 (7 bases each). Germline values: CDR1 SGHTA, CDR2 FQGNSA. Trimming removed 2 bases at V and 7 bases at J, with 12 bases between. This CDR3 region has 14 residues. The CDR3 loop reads CASSLQGGPNEQFF. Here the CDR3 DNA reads TGTGCCAGCAGCTTACAGGGGGGGCCTAATGAGCAGTTCTTC.

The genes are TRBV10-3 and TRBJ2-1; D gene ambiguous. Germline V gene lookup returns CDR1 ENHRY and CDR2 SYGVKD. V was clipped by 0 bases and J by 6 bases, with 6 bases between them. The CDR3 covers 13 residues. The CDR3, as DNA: TGTGCCATCAGTGAGTCGAATGGCAATGAGCAGTTCTTC. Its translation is CAISESNGNEQFF.

In DNA form, the CDR3 reads TGTGCCAGCAGCTTAGATTGGGGTGAAGCTTTCTTT. This encodes CASSLDWGEAFF. The chain is built from TRBV7-9 and TRBJ1-1; no definite D call. CDR1 and CDR2 (germline): SEHNR, FQNEAQ (reference sequence). Trimming pared 1 base from V and 7 bases from J, leaving 7 bases between. This CDR3 contains 12 residues.

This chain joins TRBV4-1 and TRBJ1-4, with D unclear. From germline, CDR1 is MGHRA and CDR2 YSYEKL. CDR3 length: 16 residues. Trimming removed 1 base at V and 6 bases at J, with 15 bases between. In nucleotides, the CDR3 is TGCGCCAGCAGCCAAGTGCGGTCTGGGAGGGATGAAAAACTGTTTTTT. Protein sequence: CASSQVRSGRDEKLFF.

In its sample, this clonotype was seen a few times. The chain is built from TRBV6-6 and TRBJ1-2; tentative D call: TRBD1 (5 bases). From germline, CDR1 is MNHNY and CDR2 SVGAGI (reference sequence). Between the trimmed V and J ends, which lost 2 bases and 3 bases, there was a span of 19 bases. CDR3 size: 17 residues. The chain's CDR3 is CASSYLSPLQGDYGYTF. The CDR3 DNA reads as TGTGCCAGCAGTTACCTTTCGCCCCTCCAGGGTGACTATGGCTACACCTTC.

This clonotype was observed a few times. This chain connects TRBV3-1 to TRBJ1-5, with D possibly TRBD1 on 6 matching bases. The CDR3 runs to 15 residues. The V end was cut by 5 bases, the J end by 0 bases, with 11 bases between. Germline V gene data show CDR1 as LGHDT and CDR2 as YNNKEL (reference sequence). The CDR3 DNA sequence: TGTGCCAGCAGCTCGAGGGGGACTAGCAATCAGCCCCAGCATTTT. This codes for CASSSRGTSNQPQHF.

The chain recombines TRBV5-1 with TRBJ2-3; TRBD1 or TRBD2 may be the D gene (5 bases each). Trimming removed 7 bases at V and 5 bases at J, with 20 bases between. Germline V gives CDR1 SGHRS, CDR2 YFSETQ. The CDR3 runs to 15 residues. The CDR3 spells CASGRLGEFLDTQYF. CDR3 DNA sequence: TGCGCCAGCGGAAGACTGGGGGAGTTTTTAGATACGCAGTATTTT.

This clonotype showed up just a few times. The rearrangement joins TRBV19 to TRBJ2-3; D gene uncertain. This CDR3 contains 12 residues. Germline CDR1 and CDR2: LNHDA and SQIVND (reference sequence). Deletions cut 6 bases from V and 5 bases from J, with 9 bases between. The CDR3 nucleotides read TGTGCCAGTAGCCTCGGGCGAGATACGCAGTATTTT. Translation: CASSLGRDTQYF.

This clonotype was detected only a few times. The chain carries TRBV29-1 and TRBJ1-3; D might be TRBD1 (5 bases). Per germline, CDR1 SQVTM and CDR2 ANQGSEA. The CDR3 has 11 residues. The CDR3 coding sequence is TGCAGTGAACTGGAGGGGAACACCATATATTTT. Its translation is CSELEGNTIYF.

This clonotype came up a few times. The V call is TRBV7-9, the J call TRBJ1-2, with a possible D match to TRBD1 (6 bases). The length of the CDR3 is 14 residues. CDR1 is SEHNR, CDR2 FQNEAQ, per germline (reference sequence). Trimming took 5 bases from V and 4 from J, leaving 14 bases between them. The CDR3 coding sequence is TGTGCCAGCAGCCATGACAGGATCCTCTATGGCTACACCTTC. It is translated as CASSHDRILYGYTF.

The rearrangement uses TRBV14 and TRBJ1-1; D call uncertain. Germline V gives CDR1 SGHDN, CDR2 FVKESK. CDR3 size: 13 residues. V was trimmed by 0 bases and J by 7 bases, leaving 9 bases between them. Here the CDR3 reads CASSQEMGGEAFF. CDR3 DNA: TGTGCCAGCAGCCAAGAGATGGGTGGTGAAGCTTTCTTT.

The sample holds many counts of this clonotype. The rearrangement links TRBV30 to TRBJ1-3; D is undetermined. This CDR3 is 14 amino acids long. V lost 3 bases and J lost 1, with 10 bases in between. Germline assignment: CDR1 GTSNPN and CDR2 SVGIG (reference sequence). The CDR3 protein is CAWSRQLSGNTIYF. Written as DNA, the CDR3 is TGTGCCTGGAGCCGCCAGCTGTCTGGAAACACCATATATTTT.

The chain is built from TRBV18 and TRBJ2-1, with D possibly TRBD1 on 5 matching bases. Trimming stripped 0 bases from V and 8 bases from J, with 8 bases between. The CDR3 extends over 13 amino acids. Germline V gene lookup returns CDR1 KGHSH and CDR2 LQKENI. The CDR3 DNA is TGTGCCAGCTCACCACCGGACATAGATGAGCAGTTCTTC. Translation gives CASSPPDIDEQFF.

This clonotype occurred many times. The CDR3 DNA sequence: TGCAGTGTCCCACTAAGCTACGAGCAGTACTTC. Translating gives CSVPLSYEQYF. V is TRBV20-1 and J is TRBJ2-7; no firm D call. V gave up 7 bases and J gave up 3 bases, with 10 bases separating them. Per germline, CDR1 DFQATT and CDR2 SNEGSKA (reference sequence). CDR3 size: 11 residues.